One sample yielded the 25 T cell receptor beta chains listed below, sequenced in a study of Graves' ophthalmopathy and Graves' hyperthyroidism (dated by TCRdb to 2017 to 2018). Sequencing relied on an Illumina HiSeq 2000. For repertoire sequencing, the TCR beta CDR3 regions were amplified from RNA transcripts. The first round of RT-PCR was done with HTBI primers and the Qiagen OneStep RT-PCR kit, and was followed by a second round of multiplex PCR, then size selection and purification. TCRdb redid the processing of the public reads, applying fastp at Q25 and MiXCR, and retained in-frame beta chains. Each CDR3 protein appears once, grouped with its most common genes and DNA. The sample yields 650,000 to 800,000 distinct CDR3 sequences; roughly two fifths were counted once. The ten largest clonotypes hold 3.3% of the sample. Sequences were obtained from peripheral blood. Source of these receptors: an adult man with Graves' ophthalmopathy.

The chain recombines TRBV10-3 with TRBJ1-1; 7 bases are a match to TRBD1. V gave up 4 bases and J gave up 0 bases; unmatched junction bases: 5. Germline CDR1 is ENHRY and CDR2 is SYGVKD. The length of the CDR3 is 15 residues. CDR3 region: CAISVPTGMNTEAFF. The CDR3 nucleotides read TGTGCCATCAGTGTCCCGACAGGGATGAACACTGAAGCTTTCTTT.

Regarding this clonotype: Given a much more abundant clone one base away, this may be a read error. The genes are TRBV7-9 and TRBJ2-7, with 7 positions matching TRBD1. Germline assignment: CDR1 SEHNR and CDR2 FQNEAQ (reference sequence). The junction had 8 bases not matched to a gene; V was cut back by 2 bases and J by 4 bases. This CDR3 comprises 15 residues. The CDR3 DNA sequence: TGTGCCAGCAGCTTATTTGAGGGACAGCCTTACGAGCAGTACTTC. Its protein product is CASSLFEGQPYEQYF.

This clonotype was seen ten or more times. The chain is built from TRBV6-5 and TRBJ1-6; D is uncertain. V was clipped by 2 bases and J by 3 bases, with 8 bases between them. The germline V gene has CDR1 MNHEY and CDR2 SVGAGI. CDR3 size: 15 residues. CDR3 sequence (DNA): TGTGCCAGCAGTTACGGAACGGTCTATAATTCACCCCTCCACTTT. It codes for CASSYGTVYNSPLHF.

This clonotype was counted a few times. This rearrangement joins TRBV11-2 to TRBJ1-1; D ambiguous. The CDR3 runs 13 residues. Germline V lookup: CDR1 SGHAT, CDR2 FQNNGV. Between the trimmed V and J ends, which lost 1 base and 1 base, there was a span of 4 bases. The DNA of the CDR3 is TGTGCCAGCAGCTTAGTGTGGAACACTGAAGCTTTCTTT. Encoded protein: CASSLVWNTEAFF.

This clonotype showed up just a few times. V usage is TRBV24-1 and J usage is TRBJ1-3; unclear D gene. Between the trimmed V and J ends, which lost 0 bases and 1 base, there was a span of 12 bases. CDR3 size: 17 residues. Germline V CDR1 and CDR2: KGHDR, SFDVKD. The CDR3 sequence is CATSDLRVCGSGNTIYF. CDR3 coding DNA: TGTGCCACCAGTGATTTGCGGGTGTGCGGTTCTGGAAACACCATATATTTT.

V usage is TRBV5-1 and J usage is TRBJ1-4; D may be TRBD1 (5 bases). V dropped 1 base and J dropped 4 bases, with 11 bases sitting between them. In germline, CDR1 is SGHRS, CDR2 YFSETQ. The CDR3 runs to 15 residues. The CDR3 bases are TGCGCCAGCAGCTTGCTGGGGGGTAATAATGAAAAACTGTTTTTT. Translated: CASSLLGGNNEKLFF.

This clonotype has just a few counts. The chain has TRBV7-9 and TRBJ2-5; D is perhaps TRBD1 or TRBD2 (5 bases each). The ends were cut back, 1 base at V and 5 bases at J, with 17 bases in the middle. Germline CDR1 is SEHNR and CDR2 is FQNEAQ (reference sequence). The CDR3 runs 16 residues. The CDR3 here is CASSLGGGPVRETQYF. The CDR3 bases are TGTGCCAGCAGCTTAGGTGGGGGACCTGTTAGGGAGACCCAGTACTTC.

This clonotype turned up a few times. V usage is TRBV9 and J usage is TRBJ1-2, with D unresolved. CDR1 and CDR2 (germline): SGDLS, YYNGEE. CDR3 length equals 16 residues. With 2 bases removed from V and 8 bases from J, the gap between germline ends came to 22 bases. CDR3 sequence: CASSVSGSLAGEGYTF. CDR3 nucleotide sequence: TGTGCCAGCAGCGTGAGCGGGTCACTAGCTGGGGAGGGCTACACCTTC. The full variable domain, its missing parts supplied by reference TRBV9 and TRBJ1-2, is DSGVTQTPKHLITATGQRVTLRCSPRSGDLSVYWYQQSLDQGLQFLIQYYNGEERAKGNILERFSAQQFPDLHSELNLSSLELGDSALYFCASSVSGSLAGEGYTFGSGTRLTVV.

This clonotype was recorded many times. The V gene is TRBV10-3, the J gene TRBJ1-3; D remains unclear. Germline CDR1 reads ENHRY; CDR2 reads SYGVKD. V lost 2 bases, J lost 2 bases, and 4 bases lay in between. The CDR3 consists of 13 residues. CDR3 region: CAISENPGNTIYF. The CDR3 DNA reads as TGTGCCATCAGTGAGAACCCTGGAAACACCATATATTTT.

This chain links TRBV19 with TRBJ1-5; the D is unclear. Deletions cut 7 bases from V and 11 bases from J, with 21 bases between. Germline CDR1 reads LNHDA; CDR2 reads SQIVND (reference sequence). The CDR3 sequence is 14 residues long. The chain's CDR3 is CASMAGVNQETQHF. The CDR3 DNA sequence: TGTGCCAGTATGGCGGGAGTTAACCAAGAGACCCAGCATTTT.

Ten or more counts support this clonotype. The chain uses TRBV24-1 and TRBJ2-7, with D possibly TRBD1 on 6 matching bases. Trimming removed 4 bases from V and 5 bases from J, with 20 bases in between. Germline values: CDR1 KGHDR, CDR2 SFDVKD. The CDR3 spans 16 residues. The CDR3 region is CATSDAPPQGRNEQYF. DNA of the CDR3: TGTGCCACCAGTGACGCCCCACCGCAGGGGCGAAACGAGCAGTACTTC.

This clonotype appeared many times. The chain combines TRBV19 with TRBJ1-1; weak D call: TRBD1 (5 bases). The CDR3 is made up of 14 amino acids. The V end was cut by 2 bases, the J end by 2 bases, with 9 bases between. The germline V gene encodes CDR1 LNHDA and CDR2 SQIVND (reference sequence). The CDR3 protein is CASSINQGNTEAFF. The DNA of the CDR3 is TGTGCCAGTAGTATAAATCAGGGAAACACTGAAGCTTTCTTT. The full variable domain, its missing parts supplied by reference TRBV19 and TRBJ1-1, is DGGITQSPKYLFRKEGQNVTLSCEQNLNHDAMYWYRQDPGQGLRLIYYSQIVNDFQKGDIAEGYSVSREKKESFPLTVTSAQKNPTAFYLCASSINQGNTEAFFGQGTRLTVV.

This clonotype was counted ten times or more. CDR3 DNA: TGTGCCATCAGTTTCGTATTGAGGGAAAACTCCTACGAGCAGTACTTC. Translation: CAISFVLRENSYEQYF. The chain has TRBV10-3 and TRBJ2-7, with a tentative D call TRBD2 (5 bases). The V gene lost 5 bases and the J gene lost 0 bases, with 17 bases spanning the gap. The length of the CDR3 is 16 residues. Germline CDR1 reads ENHRY; CDR2 reads SYGVKD.

This clonotype was observed many times. This chain uses TRBV19 with TRBJ1-1; D gene unclear. Germline CDR1 LNHDA, CDR2 SQIVND (reference sequence). CDR3 length: 14 residues. V was trimmed by 0 bases and J by 12 bases, leaving 17 bases between them. The chain's CDR3 is CASSIDRGGSGTFF. The CDR3 coding sequence is TGTGCCAGTAGTATAGATCGGGGAGGGTCCGGAACTTTCTTT.

This chain joins TRBV7-9 and TRBJ1-5; D gene unclear. Germline CDR1 reads SEHNR; CDR2 reads FQNEAQ (reference sequence). V was clipped by 5 bases and J by 3 bases, with 14 bases between them. CDR3 length equals 15 residues. The CDR3 sequence: CASSQLPIHNQPQHF. CDR3 in DNA: TGTGCCAGCAGCCAACTACCAATCCACAATCAGCCCCAGCATTTT.

The CDR3 loop is CASSSGGAYVLTF. The CDR3 region has the DNA TGTGCCAGCAGTTCGGGGGGAGCTTACGTCCTGACTTTC. This chain links TRBV2 with TRBJ2-6; the match to TRBD2 covers 7 bases. Germline-derived CDR1 and CDR2 are SNHLY and FYNNEI. This CDR3 spans 13 amino acids. J gave up 11 bases and V 5 bases, and 6 bases lay outside the gene matches.

Concerning this clonotype itself: With a much larger clone just one base away, this may be a read error. The genes are TRBV19 and TRBJ1-5; D may be TRBD1 (6 bases). V dropped 3 bases and J dropped 4 bases, with 16 bases sitting between them. The length of the CDR3 is 16 residues. Germline V lookup: CDR1 LNHDA, CDR2 SQIVND (reference sequence). CDR3 DNA: TGTGCCAGTAGTATTCCTGGCTGGGGGGCAAATCAGCCCCAGCATTTT. Its translation: CASSIPGWGANQPQHF.

This clonotype was counted at least ten times. The V gene is TRBV29-1, the J gene TRBJ1-1; 8 bases fit TRBD1. V shed 7 bases, J shed 5 bases, and the junction held 12 bases outside the gene matches. Germline CDR1 reads SQVTM; CDR2 reads ANQGSEA. The CDR3 is 14 residues long. CDR3: CSASGQGAVTEAFF. The CDR3 DNA is TGCAGCGCCTCAGGGCAGGGGGCCGTAACTGAAGCTTTCTTT.

The chain is built from TRBV10-3 and TRBJ2-5; 14 bases fit TRBD2. The CDR3 runs to 15 residues. V was clipped by 8 bases and J by 3 bases; unmatched bases: 5. CDR1 ENHRY and CDR2 SYGVKD come from the germline V gene. As DNA, the CDR3 is TGTGCCATCCCCGGGACTAGCGGGGGTGAAGAGACCCAGTACTTC. It specifies CAIPGTSGGEETQYF.

About this clonotype: This could be a read error, since a much larger clone is one nucleotide away. This chain joins TRBV19 and TRBJ2-7, with D tentatively TRBD1 or TRBD2 (5 bases each). CDR1 is LNHDA and CDR2 is SQIVND in the germline V gene (reference sequence). The V and J ends lost 6 bases and 6 bases respectively, with 12 bases between them. CDR3 length: 12 residues. The CDR3 DNA reads TGTGCCAGTAGCGACAGACTATGCGAGCAGTACTTC. It translates to CASSDRLCEQYF.

This rearrangement joins TRBV2 to TRBJ2-7; D may be TRBD2 (7 bases). V was cut by 6 bases and J by 7 bases, with 25 bases left in between. The CDR3 is made up of 16 amino acids. Germline CDR1 is SNHLY and CDR2 is FYNNEI. DNA of the CDR3: TGTGCCAGCAGCCCTCCCGGGGGGCAGGGACTGAGGGAGCAGTACTTC. Amino acids: CASSPPGGQGLREQYF.

V is TRBV2 and J is TRBJ1-2, with 7 nucleotides matching TRBD1. The V and J ends lost 4 bases and 2 bases, in that order; junction bases with no gene match: 10. This CDR3 contains 16 residues. Germline CDR1 and CDR2: SNHLY and FYNNEI. This chain's CDR3 is CASSVRGTARNYGYTF. In DNA, the CDR3 is TGTGCCAGCAGTGTCAGGGGGACAGCCCGAAACTATGGCTACACCTTC.

This clonotype was recorded at least ten times. The rearrangement links TRBV7-3 to TRBJ2-2; 7 positions match TRBD2. From germline, CDR1 is SGHTA and CDR2 FQGTGA. There are 15 residues in the CDR3. Trimming at V came to 0 bases and at J to 5 bases, leaving 3 bases not matched to a gene. The CDR3, as DNA: TGTGCCAGCAGCTTAACGGGCGGGAGTACCGGGGAGCTGTTTTTT. This gives the protein CASSLTGGSTGELFF.

V is TRBV29-1 and J is TRBJ2-6; D is possibly TRBD1 or TRBD2 (6 bases each). Between the trimmed V and J ends, which lost 3 bases and 3 bases, there was a span of 21 bases. Germline CDR1 is SQVTM and CDR2 is ANQGSEA. The CDR3 is 18 residues long. CDR3 residues: CSVDSSGARGYGANVLTF. CDR3 DNA sequence: TGCAGCGTTGATTCGTCAGGGGCGCGGGGCTATGGGGCCAACGTCCTGACTTTC.

For this clonotype: Sequence at one end of the junction differs from germline and may be a read error. This chain joins TRBV5-1 and TRBJ2-7; 9 bases are a match to TRBD1. The CDR3 sequence is 14 residues long. Germline-derived CDR1 and CDR2 are SGHRS and YFSETQ. This CDR3 reads CAGSLGQGGNEQYF. CDR3 sequence (DNA): TGCGCCGGCAGCTTGGGACAGGGTGGGAACGAGCAGTACTTC.